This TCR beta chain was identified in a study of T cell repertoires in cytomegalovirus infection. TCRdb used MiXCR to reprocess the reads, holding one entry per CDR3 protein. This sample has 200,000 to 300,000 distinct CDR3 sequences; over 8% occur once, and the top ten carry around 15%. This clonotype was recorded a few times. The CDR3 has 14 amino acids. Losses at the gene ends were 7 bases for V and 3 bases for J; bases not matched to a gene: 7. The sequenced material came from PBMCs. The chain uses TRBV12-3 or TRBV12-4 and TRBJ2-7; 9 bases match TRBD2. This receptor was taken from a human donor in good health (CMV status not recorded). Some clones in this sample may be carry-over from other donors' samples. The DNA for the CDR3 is TGTGCCAGCAAACCGGGACTAGCAAACTACGAGCAGTACTTC. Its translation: CASKPGLANYEQYF.